These 28 T cell receptor beta chains were sequenced from one sample in a study of beta chain features in type 1 diabetes. Since all of the isolated RNA was reverse transcribed, expressed TCRB transcripts were what got sequenced. Sequencing was performed with immunoSEQ multiplex PCR; in TCRdb, only in-frame clones are kept and a portion is missing. The table lists approximately 340,000 clones, over 12% of them singletons. Sequences were obtained from naive CD4+ T cells from blood. These TCRs come from a woman younger than 35 in good health.

This clone has more than one count but fewer than ten. V usage is TRBV7-8 and J usage is TRBJ2-1; TRBD2 is a possible D gene (6 bases). Trimming took off 5 bases at V and 9 bases at J, with 17 bases between the two ends. Germline lookup yields CDR1 SGHVS and CDR2 FQNEAQ. CDR3 length: 14 amino acids. The chain's CDR3 is CASSPGSWGSEQFF. DNA for the CDR3: TGTGCCAGCAGCCCCGGGAGCTGGGGCAGTGAGCAGTTCTTC.

The chain links TRBV18 to TRBJ1-1, with 9 bases fitting TRBD1. The V segment lost 2 bases and the J segment 4 bases; nucleotides outside the gene matches: 11. The length of the CDR3 is 17 residues. The V gene's germline CDR1 is KGHSH and CDR2 LQKENI. In DNA, the CDR3 is TGTGCCAGCTCACCAAAGGACAGGGGTATCGTAGCCACTGAAGCTTTCTTT. Translating it yields CASSPKDRGIVATEAFF.

This sequence joins TRBV19 and TRBJ2-6; 8 nucleotides match TRBD1. Germline CDR1 is LNHDA and CDR2 is SQIVND (reference sequence). With V trimmed by 6 bases and J by 4 bases, 11 bases remained unmatched. The CDR3 spans 17 residues. CDR3 sequence reads: CASSPRTGLTGANVLTF. The CDR3 DNA is TGTGCCAGTAGCCCCCGGACAGGGTTGACAGGGGCCAACGTCCTGACTTTC. Supplemented by reference TRBV19 and TRBJ2-6, the full variable domain reads DGGITQSPKYLFRKEGQNVTLSCEQNLNHDAMYWYRQDPGQGLRLIYYSQIVNDFQKGDIAEGYSVSREKKESFPLTVTSAQKNPTAFYLCASSPRTGLTGANVLTFGAGSRLTVL.

The sample holds a few counts of this clone. The rearrangement joins TRBV18 to TRBJ1-2; no definite D call. The CDR3 is 12 amino acids. Germline CDR1 KGHSH, CDR2 LQKENI. V was pared by 5 bases and J by 1 base, with 5 bases between. CDR3 region: CASSSRNYGYTF. In DNA, the CDR3 is TGTGCCAGCTCATCCCGTAACTATGGCTACACCTTC. Variable domain in full (rest from reference TRBV18 and TRBJ1-2): NAGVMQNPRHLVRRRGQEARLRCSPMKGHSHVYWYRQLPEEGLKFMVYLQKENIIDESGMPKERFSAEFPKEGPSILRIQQVVRGDSAAYFCASSSRNYGYTFGSGTRLTVV.

This clone was counted only a few times. This chain uses TRBV7-2 with TRBJ2-3, with D possibly being TRBD1 (5 bases). The germline CDR1 and CDR2 sequences are SGHTA and FQGNSA. Trimming cost V 2 bases and J 3 bases, with 15 bases left between them. The CDR3 consists of 16 residues. Here the CDR3 DNA reads TGTGCCAGCAGCTTATATGGCGCAGGGCCGACAGATACGCAGTATTTT. Translating gives CASSLYGAGPTDTQYF.

The J gene is TRBJ2-5, the V gene TRBV5-1, with 13 bases aligning to TRBD2. The CDR3 covers 17 residues. Germline V gene data show CDR1 as SGHRS and CDR2 as YFSETQ. J lost 2 bases, V lost 4 bases, and 8 bases had no gene match. In DNA, the CDR3 is TGCGCCAGCAGCCCTCCTCGACTAGCGGGGGGTCAAGAGACCCAGTACTTC. Translating gives CASSPPRLAGGQETQYF.

This chain joins TRBV4-1 and TRBJ2-2; 11 bases map to TRBD1. J gave up 5 bases and V 1 base, and 3 bases lay outside the gene matches. Germline CDR1 reads MGHRA; CDR2 reads YSYEKL. The CDR3 has 16 amino acids. The CDR3 DNA reads TGCGCCAGCAGCCAAGCGGACAGGGGGCGAACCGGGGAGCTGTTTTTT. This codes for CASSQADRGRTGELFF.

This chain connects TRBV30 to TRBJ2-1; D call uncertain. In germline, CDR1 is GTSNPN, CDR2 SVGIG (reference sequence). V lost 0 bases, J lost 0 bases, and 15 bases lay in between. This CDR3 has 17 amino acids. The CDR3: CAWSVLRGKRSYNEQFF. The CDR3 bases are TGTGCCTGGAGTGTACTGAGAGGAAAGCGCTCCTACAATGAGCAGTTCTTC.

This clone was observed a few times. The CDR3 DNA reads as TGTGCCAGCAGCGCGGGCCAATTCACCGGGGAGCTGTTTTTT. Protein product: CASSAGQFTGELFF. V and J are TRBV5-6 and TRBJ2-2, with D perhaps matching TRBD2 (5 bases). The germline V gene encodes CDR1 SGHDT and CDR2 YYEEEE. This CDR3 comprises 14 residues. V lost 4 bases and J lost 4, with 11 bases in between.

This clone has just a few counts. This sequence joins TRBV29-1 and TRBJ2-7; maybe TRBD1 (7 bases). The ends were cut back, 5 bases at V and 0 bases at J, with 14 bases in the middle. The CDR3 totals 14 residues. CDR1 and CDR2 (germline): SQVTM, ANQGSEA. The CDR3 region is CSVLAGTASYEQYF. CDR3 DNA sequence: TGCAGCGTTCTGGCGGGGACAGCCTCCTACGAGCAGTACTTC.

The chain combines TRBV4-1 with TRBJ2-6; possibly TRBD1 for D (5 bases). The CDR3 extends over 15 amino acids. Germline-derived CDR1 and CDR2 are MGHRA and YSYEKL. The germline V and J ends were trimmed by 4 bases and 2 bases, with 9 bases remaining between them. The DNA for the CDR3 is TGCGCCAGCAGCCCACCCAGGGCTGGGGCCAACGTCCTGACTTTC. Translating gives CASSPPRAGANVLTF.

This clone was detected once. The chain combines TRBV5-1 with TRBJ2-1; D may be TRBD1 (5 bases). Germline CDR1 SGHRS, CDR2 YFSETQ. With 0 bases removed from V and 15 bases from J, the gap between germline ends came to 10 bases. The CDR3 length is 11 residues. The CDR3 loop is CASSLEVQGFF. The CDR3 DNA sequence: TGCGCCAGCAGCTTGGAAGTGCAGGGGTTCTTC.

In this sample, this clone turned up a few times. The V call is TRBV5-1, the J call TRBJ1-1; D unresolved. Germline values: CDR1 SGHRS, CDR2 YFSETQ. The CDR3 is 14 residues long. V lost 2 bases, J lost 0 bases, and 8 bases lay in between. CDR3: CASSFGELNTEAFF. In nucleotides, the CDR3 is TGCGCCAGCAGCTTCGGAGAATTGAACACTGAAGCTTTCTTT.

The gene calls are TRBV15 and TRBJ1-1; a possible D gene is TRBD1 (6 bases). The CDR3 has 15 amino acids. Germline V gene lookup returns CDR1 LNHNV and CDR2 YYDKDF (reference sequence). The germline V and J ends were trimmed by 1 base and 3 bases, with 12 bases remaining between them. Here the CDR3 DNA reads TGTGCCACCAGCAGAGCCGTCTCAGGGGACACTGAAGCTTTCTTT. Its protein is CATSRAVSGDTEAFF.

This clone was detected only a few times. This chain joins TRBV10-3 and TRBJ2-1; 15 nucleotides agree with TRBD2. J lost 6 bases, V lost 2 bases, and 11 bases had no gene match. CDR1 and CDR2 (germline): ENHRY, SYGVKD. The CDR3 consists of 19 residues. The CDR3 DNA is TGTGCCATCAGTGAGCCCCCCGAGAGGGGACTAGCGGGAGGCAATGAGCAGTTCTTC. It is translated as CAISEPPERGLAGGNEQFF.

The J gene is TRBJ1-1, the V gene TRBV2, with 7 bases identical to TRBD1. V was clipped by 9 bases and J by 2 bases; unmatched bases: 6. There are 13 residues in the CDR3. Per the germline V gene, CDR1 is SNHLY and CDR2 is FYNNEI. The CDR3 bases are TGTGCCAGGAACAGGGGATTTAACACTGAAGCTTTCTTT. Residues: CARNRGFNTEAFF.

The chain joins TRBV28 to TRBJ2-1, with D hard to call. Per germline, CDR1 MDHEN and CDR2 SYDVKM. V was trimmed by 3 bases and J by 0 bases, leaving 9 bases between them. This CDR3 has 15 amino acids. The CDR3 nucleotides read TGTGCCAGCAGTTTGGGCAGCTTCTCCTACAATGAGCAGTTCTTC. It specifies CASSLGSFSYNEQFF.

The chain links TRBV10-3 to TRBJ2-7; no reliable D call. There are 12 residues in the CDR3. The germline V gene has CDR1 ENHRY and CDR2 SYGVKD. The ends were cut back, 3 bases at V and 3 bases at J, with 6 bases in the middle. The CDR3 sequence is CAISDSVYEQYF. The CDR3 region has the DNA TGTGCCATCAGTGATTCTGTCTACGAGCAGTACTTC.

This chain links TRBV14 with TRBJ2-7; TRBD2 might be the D (6 bases). The CDR3 totals 16 residues. Germline CDR1 is SGHDN and CDR2 is FVKESK. V lost 1 base and J lost 2, with 15 bases in between. As DNA, the CDR3 is TGTGCCAGCAGCCAAGGGCTAGCGAACGCCCCCTACGAGCAGTACTTC. Amino acids: CASSQGLANAPYEQYF.

The rearrangement joins TRBV6-1 to TRBJ2-3; D call uncertain. The CDR3 is 14 amino acids. Germline CDR1 reads MNHNS; CDR2 reads SASEGT. V lost 7 bases and J lost 0, with 11 bases in between. As DNA, the CDR3 is TGTGCCAGCACGTTTGGCTCGAGCACAGATACGCAGTATTTT. It is translated as CASTFGSSTDTQYF.

This clone has only a few counts. The V gene is TRBV25-1, the J gene TRBJ1-5, with 10 bases that match TRBD1. Looked up from germline, CDR1 is MGHDK and CDR2 is SYGVNS. The CDR3 sequence is 16 residues long. The V and J ends lost 5 bases and 2 bases, in that order; junction bases with no gene match: 6. In DNA form, the CDR3 reads TGTGCCAGCAGTACTTCCGGGACAGGGGGCAATCAGCCCCAGCATTTT. The encoded protein is CASSTSGTGGNQPQHF. The complete variable domain, with remaining parts taken from reference TRBV25-1 and TRBJ1-5, reads EADIYQTPRYLVIGTGKKITLECSQTMGHDKMYWYQQDPGMELHLIHYSYGVNSTEKGDLSSESTVSRIRTEHFPLTLESARPSHTSQYLCASSTSGTGGNQPQHFGDGTRLSIL.

J is TRBJ1-3 and V is TRBV7-2; D not certain. The CDR3 extends over 16 amino acids. Germline CDR1 is SGHTA and CDR2 is FQGNSA. Trimming removed 3 bases from V and 8 bases from J, with 20 bases in between. The CDR3 protein is CASSLTLISARDTIYF. The CDR3 nucleotides read TGTGCCAGCAGCTTGACCCTAATAAGCGCTCGAGACACCATATATTTT. Using reference TRBV7-2 and TRBJ1-3 for the parts outside the CDR3, the full variable domain is GAGVSQSPSNKVTEKGKDVELRCDPISGHTALYWYRQSLGQGLEFLIYFQGNSAPDKSGLPSDRFSAERTGGSVSTLTIQRTQQEDSAVYLCASSLTLISARDTIYFGEGSWLTVV.

The chain is built from TRBV5-4 and TRBJ2-3; 9 bases map to TRBD2. The CDR3 sequence is 14 residues long. The germline V gene encodes CDR1 SGHNT and CDR2 YYREEE (reference sequence). V lost 4 bases to trimming and J lost 6 bases; unmatched junction nucleotides: 6. CDR3 bases: TGTGCCAGCAGCCGCGGGACTAGCAAGGATACGCAGTATTTT. Its translation: CASSRGTSKDTQYF.

In its sample, this clone was seen once. This chain connects TRBV15 to TRBJ2-3, with 12 positions matching TRBD2. Germline CDR1 reads LNHNV; CDR2 reads YYDKDF (reference sequence). The V segment lost 1 base and the J segment 3 bases; nucleotides outside the gene matches: 5. The CDR3 is made up of 17 amino acids. CDR3 DNA sequence: TGTGCCACCAGCAGAGTTCTAGCGGGAGGGCCGACAGATACGCAGTATTTT. Protein product: CATSRVLAGGPTDTQYF.

This clone was seen more than once but under ten times. The chain links TRBV9 to TRBJ2-3; 11 bases are shared with TRBD2. V lost 3 bases to trimming and J lost 3 bases; unmatched junction nucleotides: 12. The CDR3 extends over 18 amino acids. CDR1 SGDLS and CDR2 YYNGEE come from the germline V gene. The CDR3 nucleotides are TGTGCCAGCAGCGCCGGTAGTCTAGCGGGAGGTGTAACAGATACGCAGTATTTT. Its protein product is CASSAGSLAGGVTDTQYF.

This clone was found a few times. This chain uses TRBV29-1 with TRBJ1-1, with a weak D call TRBD1 (6 bases). The CDR3 loop spans 12 amino acids. Germline V CDR1 and CDR2: SQVTM, ANQGSEA. Between the trimmed V and J ends, which lost 1 base and 4 bases, there was a span of 7 bases. The CDR3 coding sequence is TGCAGCGTTGAAGGCAGGGGCACTGAAGCTTTCTTT. Translation: CSVEGRGTEAFF.

The chain links TRBV7-2 to TRBJ1-5; no reliable D call. The CDR3 runs to 12 residues. Germline lookup yields CDR1 SGHTA and CDR2 FQGNSA. V gave up 8 bases and J gave up 4 bases, with 9 bases separating them. Here the CDR3 reads CASSGPNQPQHF. The DNA for the CDR3 is TGTGCCAGCTCTGGGCCGAATCAGCCCCAGCATTTT.

This clone showed up just a few times. The rearrangement uses TRBV29-1 and TRBJ2-5; no clear D. The CDR3 has 12 amino acids. V was clipped by 5 bases and J by 5 bases, with 12 bases between them. The germline gives CDR1 SQVTM, CDR2 ANQGSEA. CDR3 sequence: CSVRQVEETQYF. For the CDR3, the DNA is TGCAGCGTTAGGCAGGTTGAGGAGACCCAGTACTTC. Full variable domain (outside the CDR3, taken from reference TRBV29-1 and TRBJ2-5): SAVISQKPSRDICQRGTSLTIQCQVDSQVTMMFWYRQQPGQSLTLIATANQGSEATYESGFVIDKFPISRPNLTFSTLTVSNMSPEDSSIYLCSVRQVEETQYFGPGTRLLVL.